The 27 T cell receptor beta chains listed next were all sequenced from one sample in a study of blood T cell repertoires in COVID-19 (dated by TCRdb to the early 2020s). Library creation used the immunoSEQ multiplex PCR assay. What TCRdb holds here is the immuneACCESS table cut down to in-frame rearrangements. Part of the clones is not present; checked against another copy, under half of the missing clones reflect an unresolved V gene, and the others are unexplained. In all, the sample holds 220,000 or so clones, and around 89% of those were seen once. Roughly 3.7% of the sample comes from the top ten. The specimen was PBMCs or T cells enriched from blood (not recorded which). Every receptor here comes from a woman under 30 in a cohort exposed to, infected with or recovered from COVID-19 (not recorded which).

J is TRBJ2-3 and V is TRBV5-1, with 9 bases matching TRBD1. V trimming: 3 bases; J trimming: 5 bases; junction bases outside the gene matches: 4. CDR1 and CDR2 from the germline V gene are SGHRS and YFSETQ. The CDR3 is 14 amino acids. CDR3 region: CASSSGQGKDTQYF. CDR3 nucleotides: TGCGCCAGCAGCTCTGGACAGGGGAAAGATACGCAGTATTTT.

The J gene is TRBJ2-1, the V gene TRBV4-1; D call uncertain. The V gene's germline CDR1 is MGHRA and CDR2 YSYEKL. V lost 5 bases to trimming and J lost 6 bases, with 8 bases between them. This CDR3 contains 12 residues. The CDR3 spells CASSTRSNEQFF. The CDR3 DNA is TGCGCCAGCAGCACTCGATCCAATGAGCAGTTCTTC.

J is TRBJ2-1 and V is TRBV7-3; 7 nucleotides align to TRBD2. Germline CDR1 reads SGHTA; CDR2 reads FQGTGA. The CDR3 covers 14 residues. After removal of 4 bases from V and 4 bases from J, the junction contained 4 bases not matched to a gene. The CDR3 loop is CASSSGTTYNEQFF. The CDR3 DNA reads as TGTGCCAGCAGCTCCGGGACTACATACAATGAGCAGTTCTTC. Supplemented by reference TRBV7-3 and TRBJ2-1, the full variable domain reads GAGVSQTPSNKVTEKGKYVELRCDPISGHTALYWYRQSLGQGPEFLIYFQGTGAADDSGLPNDRFFAVRPEGSVSTLKIQRTERGDSAVYLCASSSGTTYNEQFFGPGTRLTVL.

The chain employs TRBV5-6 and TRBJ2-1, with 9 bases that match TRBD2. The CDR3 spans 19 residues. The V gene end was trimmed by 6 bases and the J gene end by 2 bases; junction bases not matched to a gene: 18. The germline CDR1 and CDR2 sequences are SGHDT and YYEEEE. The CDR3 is CASNGRIQRGGGPYNEQFF. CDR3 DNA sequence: TGTGCCAGCAACGGACGGATCCAACGCGGGGGGGGTCCCTACAATGAGCAGTTCTTC.

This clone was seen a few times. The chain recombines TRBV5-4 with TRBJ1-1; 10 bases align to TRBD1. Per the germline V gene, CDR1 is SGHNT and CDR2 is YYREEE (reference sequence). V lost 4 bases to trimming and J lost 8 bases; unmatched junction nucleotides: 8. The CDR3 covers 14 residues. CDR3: CASSPDRGREEAFF. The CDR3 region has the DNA TGTGCCAGCAGCCCTGACAGGGGGCGCGAGGAAGCTTTCTTT.

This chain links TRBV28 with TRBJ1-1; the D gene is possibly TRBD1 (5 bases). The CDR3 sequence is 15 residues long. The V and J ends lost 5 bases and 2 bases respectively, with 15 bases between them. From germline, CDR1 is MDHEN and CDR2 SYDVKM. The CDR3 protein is CASSMSTVRNTEAFF. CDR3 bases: TGTGCCAGCAGTATGTCGACAGTGCGAAACACTGAAGCTTTCTTT. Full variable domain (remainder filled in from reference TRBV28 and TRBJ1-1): DVKVTQSSRYLVKRTGEKVFLECVQDMDHENMFWYRQDPGLGLRLIYFSYDVKMKEKGDIPEGYSVSREKKERFSLILESASTNQTSMYLCASSMSTVRNTEAFFGQGTRLTVV.

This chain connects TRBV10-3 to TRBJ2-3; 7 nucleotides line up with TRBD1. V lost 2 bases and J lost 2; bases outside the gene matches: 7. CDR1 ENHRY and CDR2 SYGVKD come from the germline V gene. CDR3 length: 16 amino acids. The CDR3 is CAISESRQGFTDTQYF. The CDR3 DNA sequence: TGTGCCATCAGTGAGAGCCGACAGGGTTTCACAGATACGCAGTATTTT.

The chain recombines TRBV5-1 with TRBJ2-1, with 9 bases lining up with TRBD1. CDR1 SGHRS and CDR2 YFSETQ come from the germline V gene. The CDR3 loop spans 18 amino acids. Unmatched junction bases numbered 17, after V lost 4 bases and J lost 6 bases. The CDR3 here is CASSPRGSGQGFSNEQFF. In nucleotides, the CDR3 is TGCGCCAGCAGCCCCCGGGGGTCGGGACAGGGCTTCTCCAATGAGCAGTTCTTC.

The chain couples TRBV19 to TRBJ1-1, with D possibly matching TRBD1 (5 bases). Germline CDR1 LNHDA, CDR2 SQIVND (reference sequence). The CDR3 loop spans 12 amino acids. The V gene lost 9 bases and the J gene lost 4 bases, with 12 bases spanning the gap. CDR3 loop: CASRALPTEAFF. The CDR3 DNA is TGTGCCAGCAGGGCCCTCCCCACTGAAGCTTTCTTT.

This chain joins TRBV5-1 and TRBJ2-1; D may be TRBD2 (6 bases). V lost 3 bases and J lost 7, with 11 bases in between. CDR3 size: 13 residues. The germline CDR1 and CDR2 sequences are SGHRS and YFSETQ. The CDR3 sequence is CASSSTSLNEQFF. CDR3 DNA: TGCGCCAGCAGCTCGACTAGTCTGAATGAGCAGTTCTTC.

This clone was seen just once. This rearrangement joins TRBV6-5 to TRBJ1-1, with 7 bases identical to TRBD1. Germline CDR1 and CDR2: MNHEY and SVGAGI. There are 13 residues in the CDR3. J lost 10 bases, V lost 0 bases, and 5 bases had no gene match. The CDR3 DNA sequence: TGTGCCAGCAGTTACTCAGGGGGCGCCGTAGCTTTCTTT. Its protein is CASSYSGGAVAFF.

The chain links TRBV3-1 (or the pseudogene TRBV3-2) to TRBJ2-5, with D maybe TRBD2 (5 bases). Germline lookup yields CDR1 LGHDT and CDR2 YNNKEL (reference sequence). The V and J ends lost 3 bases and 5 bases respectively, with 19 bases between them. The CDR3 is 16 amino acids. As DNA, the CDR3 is TGTGCCAGCAGCCAGCAACTAGTCGGGTCCTGGGAGACCCAGTACTTC. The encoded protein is CASSQQLVGSWETQYF.

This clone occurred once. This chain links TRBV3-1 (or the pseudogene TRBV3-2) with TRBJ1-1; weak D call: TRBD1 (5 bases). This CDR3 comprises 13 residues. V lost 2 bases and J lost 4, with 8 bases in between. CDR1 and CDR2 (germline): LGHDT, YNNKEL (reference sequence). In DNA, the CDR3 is TGTGCCAGCAGCCAATTGGGGGGCACTGAAGCTTTCTTT. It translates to CASSQLGGTEAFF.

The chain's CDR3 is CASRGEVHVPQHF. Written as DNA, the CDR3 is TGTGCCAGCAGGGGAGAGGTCCATGTGCCCCAGCATTTT. The rearrangement joins TRBV28 to TRBJ1-5, with unresolved D. Trimming left V 6 bases short and J 9 bases short, with 15 bases between. This CDR3 is built from 13 residues. In germline, CDR1 is MDHEN, CDR2 SYDVKM.

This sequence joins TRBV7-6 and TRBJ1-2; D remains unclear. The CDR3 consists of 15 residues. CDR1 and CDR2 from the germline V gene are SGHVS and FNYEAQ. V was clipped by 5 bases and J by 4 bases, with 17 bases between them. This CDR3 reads CASSTGEGTAYGYTF. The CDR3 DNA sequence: TGTGCCAGCAGCACCGGCGAGGGCACAGCCTATGGCTACACCTTC.

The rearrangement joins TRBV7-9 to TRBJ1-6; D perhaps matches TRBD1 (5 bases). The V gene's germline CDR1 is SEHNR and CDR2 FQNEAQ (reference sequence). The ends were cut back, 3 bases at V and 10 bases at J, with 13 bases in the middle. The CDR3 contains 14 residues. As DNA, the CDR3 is TGTGCCAGCAGCTTTTCCAGGGTTAACTCACCCCTCCACTTT. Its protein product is CASSFSRVNSPLHF.

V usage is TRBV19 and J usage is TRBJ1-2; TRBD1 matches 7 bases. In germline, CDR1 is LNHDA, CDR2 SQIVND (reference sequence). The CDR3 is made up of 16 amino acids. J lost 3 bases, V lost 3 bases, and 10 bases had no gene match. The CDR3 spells CASSILPPGGDYGYTF. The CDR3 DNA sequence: TGTGCCAGTAGTATTCTCCCGCCAGGGGGAGACTATGGCTACACCTTC.

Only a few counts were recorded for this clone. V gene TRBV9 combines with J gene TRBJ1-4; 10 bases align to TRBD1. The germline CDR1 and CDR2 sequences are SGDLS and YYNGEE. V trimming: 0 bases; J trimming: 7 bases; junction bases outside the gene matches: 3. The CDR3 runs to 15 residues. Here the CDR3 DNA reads TGTGCCAGCAGCGTAGGACAGGGGGCTGGTGAAAAACTGTTTTTT. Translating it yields CASSVGQGAGEKLFF.

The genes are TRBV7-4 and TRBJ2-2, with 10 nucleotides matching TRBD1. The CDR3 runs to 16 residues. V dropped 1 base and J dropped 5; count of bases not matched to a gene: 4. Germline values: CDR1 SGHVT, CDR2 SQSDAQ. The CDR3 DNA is TGTGCCAGCAGCTTAGTATGGGACAGGGGAACCGGGGAGCTGTTTTTT. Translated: CASSLVWDRGTGELFF.

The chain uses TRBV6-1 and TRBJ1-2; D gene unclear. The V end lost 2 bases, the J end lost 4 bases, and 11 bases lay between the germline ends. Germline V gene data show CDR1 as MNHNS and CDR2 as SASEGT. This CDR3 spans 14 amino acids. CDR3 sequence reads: CASSEKVEGYGYTF. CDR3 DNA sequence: TGTGCCAGCAGTGAAAAGGTGGAGGGCTATGGCTACACCTTC.

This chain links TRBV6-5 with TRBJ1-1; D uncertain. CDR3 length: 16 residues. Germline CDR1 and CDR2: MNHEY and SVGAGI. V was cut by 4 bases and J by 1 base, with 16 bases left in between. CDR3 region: CASSFGRGNGNTEAFF. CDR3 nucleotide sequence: TGTGCCAGCAGTTTCGGTAGAGGGAACGGGAACACTGAAGCTTTCTTT.

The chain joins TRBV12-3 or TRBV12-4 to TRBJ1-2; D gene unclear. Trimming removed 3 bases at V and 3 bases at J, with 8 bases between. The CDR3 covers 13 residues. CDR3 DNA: TGTGCCAGCAGTTTCGGTGCCCACTATGGCTACACCTTC. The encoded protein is CASSFGAHYGYTF.

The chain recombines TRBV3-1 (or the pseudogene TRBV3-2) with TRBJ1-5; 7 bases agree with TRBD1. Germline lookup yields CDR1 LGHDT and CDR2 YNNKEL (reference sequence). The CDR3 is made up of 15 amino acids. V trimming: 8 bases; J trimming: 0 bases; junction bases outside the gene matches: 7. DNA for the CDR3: TGTGCCAGCCTAAAGACAGGGTCTAGCAATCAGCCCCAGCATTTT. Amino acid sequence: CASLKTGSSNQPQHF.

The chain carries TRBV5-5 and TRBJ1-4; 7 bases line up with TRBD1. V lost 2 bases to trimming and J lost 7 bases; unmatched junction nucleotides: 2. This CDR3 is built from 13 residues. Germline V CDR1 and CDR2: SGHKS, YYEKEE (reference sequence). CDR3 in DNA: TGTGCCAGCAGCTTAGGGGGCTCTGAAAAACTGTTTTTT. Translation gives CASSLGGSEKLFF.

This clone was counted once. The DNA for the CDR3 is TGTGCCAGCAGCCAACAGAATGGGGAGTTTCGCGTCTATGGCTACACCTTC. It codes for CASSQQNGEFRVYGYTF. The rearrangement uses TRBV14 and TRBJ1-2; no firm D call. CDR1 and CDR2 (germline): SGHDN, FVKESK. V lost 2 bases and J 4 bases, leaving 20 bases between the germline ends. The CDR3 runs to 17 residues.

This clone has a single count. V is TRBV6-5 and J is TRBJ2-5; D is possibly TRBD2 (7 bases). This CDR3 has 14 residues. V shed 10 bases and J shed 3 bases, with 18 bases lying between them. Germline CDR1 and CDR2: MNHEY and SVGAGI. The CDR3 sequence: CATTRGGREETQYF. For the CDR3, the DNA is TGTGCCACCACCAGGGGAGGGCGGGAAGAGACCCAGTACTTC.

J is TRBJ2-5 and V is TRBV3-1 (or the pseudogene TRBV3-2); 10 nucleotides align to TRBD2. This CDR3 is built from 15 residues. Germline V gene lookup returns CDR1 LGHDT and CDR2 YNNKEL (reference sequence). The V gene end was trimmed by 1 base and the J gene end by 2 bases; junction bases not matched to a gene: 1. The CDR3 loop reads CASSQVLAGQETQYF. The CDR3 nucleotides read TGTGCCAGCAGCCAAGTACTAGCGGGACAAGAGACCCAGTACTTC.